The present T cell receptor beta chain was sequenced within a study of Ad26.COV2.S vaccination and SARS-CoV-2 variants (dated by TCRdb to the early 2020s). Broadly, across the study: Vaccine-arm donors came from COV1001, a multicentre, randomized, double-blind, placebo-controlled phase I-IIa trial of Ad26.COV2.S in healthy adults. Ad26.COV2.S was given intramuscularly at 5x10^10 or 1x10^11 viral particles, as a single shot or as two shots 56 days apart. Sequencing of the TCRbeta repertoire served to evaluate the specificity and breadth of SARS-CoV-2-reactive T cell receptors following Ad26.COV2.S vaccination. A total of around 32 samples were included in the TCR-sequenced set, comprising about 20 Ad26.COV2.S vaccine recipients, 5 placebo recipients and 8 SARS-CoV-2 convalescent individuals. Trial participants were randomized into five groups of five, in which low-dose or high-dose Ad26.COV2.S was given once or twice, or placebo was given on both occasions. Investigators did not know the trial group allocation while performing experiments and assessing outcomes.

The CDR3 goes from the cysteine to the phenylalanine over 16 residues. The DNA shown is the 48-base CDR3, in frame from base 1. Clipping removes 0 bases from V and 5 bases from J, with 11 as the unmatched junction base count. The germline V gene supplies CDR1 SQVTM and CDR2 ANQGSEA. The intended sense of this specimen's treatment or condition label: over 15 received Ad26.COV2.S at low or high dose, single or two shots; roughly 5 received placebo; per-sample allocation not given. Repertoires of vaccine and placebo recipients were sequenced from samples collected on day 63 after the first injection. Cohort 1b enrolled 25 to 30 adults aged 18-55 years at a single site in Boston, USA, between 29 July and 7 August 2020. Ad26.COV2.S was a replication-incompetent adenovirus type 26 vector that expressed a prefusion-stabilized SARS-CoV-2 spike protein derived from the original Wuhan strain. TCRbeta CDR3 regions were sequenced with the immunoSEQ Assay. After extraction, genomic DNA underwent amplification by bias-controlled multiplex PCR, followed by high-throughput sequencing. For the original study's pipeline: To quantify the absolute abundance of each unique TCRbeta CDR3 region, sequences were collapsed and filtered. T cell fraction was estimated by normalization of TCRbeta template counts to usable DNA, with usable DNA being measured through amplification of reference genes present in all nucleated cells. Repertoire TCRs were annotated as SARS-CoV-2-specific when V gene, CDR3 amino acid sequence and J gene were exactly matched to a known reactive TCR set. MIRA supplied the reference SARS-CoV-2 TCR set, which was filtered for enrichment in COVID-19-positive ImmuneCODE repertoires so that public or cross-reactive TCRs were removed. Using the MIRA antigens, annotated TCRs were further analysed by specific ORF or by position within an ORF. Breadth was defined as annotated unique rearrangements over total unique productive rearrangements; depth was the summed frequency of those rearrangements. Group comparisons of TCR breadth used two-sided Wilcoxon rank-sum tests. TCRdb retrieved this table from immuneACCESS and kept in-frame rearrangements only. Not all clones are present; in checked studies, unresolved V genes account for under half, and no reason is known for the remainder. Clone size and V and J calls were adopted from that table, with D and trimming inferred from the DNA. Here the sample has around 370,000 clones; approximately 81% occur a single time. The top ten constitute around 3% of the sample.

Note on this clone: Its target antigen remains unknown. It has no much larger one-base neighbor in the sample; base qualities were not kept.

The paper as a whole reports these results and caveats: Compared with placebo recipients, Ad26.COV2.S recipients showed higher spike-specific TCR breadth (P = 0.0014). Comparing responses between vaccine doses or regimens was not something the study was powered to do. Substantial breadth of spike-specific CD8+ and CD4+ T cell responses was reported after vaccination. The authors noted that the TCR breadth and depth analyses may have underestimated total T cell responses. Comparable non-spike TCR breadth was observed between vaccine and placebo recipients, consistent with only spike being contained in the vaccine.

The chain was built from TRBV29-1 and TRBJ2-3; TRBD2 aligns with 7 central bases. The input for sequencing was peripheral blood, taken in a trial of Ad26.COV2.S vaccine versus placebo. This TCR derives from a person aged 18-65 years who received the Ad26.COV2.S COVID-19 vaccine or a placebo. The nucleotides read TGCAGCGTTGAAGACGGATCTAGCGGAAGCCTAGATACGCAGTATTTT. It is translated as CSVEDGSSGSLDTQYF.